The 28 T cell receptor beta chains in this list originate from one sample, sequenced in a study of blood T cell repertoires in COVID-19. Assay used: immunoSEQ multiplex PCR; TCRdb lists only in-frame clones, some missing. The data contain roughly 300,000 clones, around 85% of them singletons. Input material: peripheral blood. These receptors all come from a human donor in a cohort sampled during active COVID-19.

This sequence joins TRBV10-3 and TRBJ1-3; D may be TRBD1 (5 bases). V dropped 6 bases and J dropped 0 bases, with 12 bases sitting between them. CDR1 is ENHRY, CDR2 SYGVKD, per germline. The CDR3 runs 15 residues. The CDR3 loop reads CAIRSQETSGNTIYF. In DNA form, the CDR3 reads TGTGCCATCAGGTCACAGGAGACCTCTGGAAACACCATATATTTT.

The rearrangement links TRBV5-8 to TRBJ1-2; TRBD1 matches 9 bases. The CDR3 runs 17 residues. V was pared by 4 bases and J by 1 base, with 11 bases of the junction left unmatched. The germline gives CDR1 SGHTS, CDR2 YDEGEE. CDR3 nucleotide sequence: TGTGCCAGCAGCCGGTGGTCCGGGACAGGGATTAACTATGGCTACACCTTC. Translated: CASSRWSGTGINYGYTF.

This rearrangement joins TRBV19 to TRBJ1-5, with D hard to call. The CDR3 spans 16 residues. Germline V gene lookup returns CDR1 LNHDA and CDR2 SQIVND (reference sequence). V dropped 6 bases and J dropped 5 bases, with 20 bases sitting between them. CDR3 protein: CASSLLLVQDYQPQHF. The CDR3 bases are TGTGCCAGTAGCCTACTGTTGGTGCAAGATTATCAGCCCCAGCATTTT.

This rearrangement joins TRBV6-1 to TRBJ1-5; maybe TRBD1 (6 bases). The CDR3 is made up of 15 amino acids. Germline-derived CDR1 and CDR2 are MNHNS and SASEGT. Trimming took off 2 bases at V and 6 bases at J, with 14 bases between the two ends. As DNA, the CDR3 is TGTGCCAGCAGTGAACGATGGCAGGGGAGTCAGCCCCAGCATTTT. This encodes CASSERWQGSQPQHF.

The chain couples TRBV27 to TRBJ1-5; D not resolved. The germline V gene has CDR1 MNHEY and CDR2 SMNVEV (reference sequence). The germline V and J ends were trimmed by 3 bases and 2 bases, with 11 bases remaining between them. The CDR3 spans 15 residues. CDR3 residues: CASSLIEDRNQPQHF. CDR3 bases: TGTGCCAGCAGTTTGATAGAGGATCGCAATCAGCCCCAGCATTTT.

This clone showed up just a few times. The rearrangement links TRBV27 to TRBJ2-7; tentatively, D is TRBD1 (6 bases). The germline gives CDR1 MNHEY, CDR2 SMNVEV (reference sequence). The CDR3 loop spans 14 amino acids. Trimming left V 0 bases short and J 4 bases short, with 10 bases between. The CDR3 spells CASSLSATGYEQYF. Written as DNA, the CDR3 is TGTGCCAGCAGTTTATCGGCTACAGGGTACGAGCAGTACTTC.

The genes are TRBV7-8 and TRBJ1-3; D is unresolved. CDR3 size: 18 residues. Germline V lookup: CDR1 SGHVS, CDR2 FQNEAQ. The V end was cut by 5 bases, the J end by 3 bases, with 23 bases between. The CDR3 sequence: CASSPGPSSYPFGNTIYF. DNA for the CDR3: TGTGCCAGCAGCCCTGGGCCCAGTTCGTACCCCTTTGGAAACACCATATATTTT.

This clone showed up just once. This rearrangement joins TRBV14 to TRBJ2-7; TRBD1 matches 8 bases. Germline CDR1 and CDR2: SGHDN and FVKESK. There are 16 residues in the CDR3. V lost 4 bases and J lost 0; bases outside the gene matches: 8. CDR3 loop: CASSPRTGTISYEQYF. CDR3 in DNA: TGTGCCAGCAGCCCAAGGACAGGGACGATCTCCTACGAGCAGTACTTC.

CDR3 in amino acids: CASTVTGTYGYTF. The CDR3 nucleotides read TGTGCCAGCACGGTGACTGGAACCTATGGCTACACCTTC. The gene calls are TRBV2 and TRBJ1-2; D not certain. This CDR3 comprises 13 residues. The V and J ends lost 7 bases and 4 bases respectively, with 13 bases between them. Germline loops: CDR1 SNHLY, CDR2 FYNNEI.

This clone was detected once. This chain connects TRBV28 to TRBJ2-7; 7 bases agree with TRBD2. The CDR3 is made up of 14 amino acids. Germline values: CDR1 MDHEN, CDR2 SYDVKM. V was pared by 5 bases and J by 2 bases, with 6 bases of the junction left unmatched. The chain's CDR3 is CASSPLAGTYEQYF. The CDR3 DNA follows: TGTGCCAGCAGTCCCTTAGCGGGTACCTACGAGCAGTACTTC.

V gene TRBV7-9 combines with J gene TRBJ1-5, with 7 bases identical to TRBD1. The CDR3 contains 15 residues. Germline CDR1 reads SEHNR; CDR2 reads FQNEAQ (reference sequence). Germline trimming cut 5 bases from V and 4 bases from J; bases unmatched to any gene: 8. The CDR3, as DNA: TGTGCCAGCAGCCGTGCCGGGACAGTTAATCAGCCCCAGCATTTT. Translated, it gives CASSRAGTVNQPQHF.

This clone was observed once. The chain combines TRBV9 with TRBJ2-1; weak D call: TRBD1 (6 bases). V was pared by 3 bases and J by 0 bases, with 10 bases between. The CDR3 loop spans 15 amino acids. The germline V gene encodes CDR1 SGDLS and CDR2 YYNGEE. This CDR3 reads CASSGGQSSYNEQFF. CDR3 in DNA: TGTGCCAGCAGCGGCGGACAGAGCTCCTACAATGAGCAGTTCTTC. The full variable domain, rest sourced from reference TRBV9 and TRBJ2-1, is DSGVTQTPKHLITATGQRVTLRCSPRSGDLSVYWYQQSLDQGLQFLIQYYNGEERAKGNILERFSAQQFPDLHSELNLSSLELGDSALYFCASSGGQSSYNEQFFGPGTRLTVL.

This chain connects TRBV19 to TRBJ1-5, with D perhaps TRBD1 (6 bases). CDR3 length equals 14 residues. Germline CDR1 is LNHDA and CDR2 is SQIVND (reference sequence). Trimming removed 5 bases at V and 1 base at J, with 9 bases between. The CDR3 sequence is CASSPDRSNQPQHF. In DNA, the CDR3 is TGTGCCAGTAGTCCGGACAGAAGCAATCAGCCCCAGCATTTT.

This chain connects TRBV5-4 to TRBJ1-6; 10 bases fit TRBD1. The CDR3 length is 15 residues. Germline CDR1 SGHNT, CDR2 YYREEE (reference sequence). V was clipped by 5 bases and J by 5 bases; unmatched bases: 4. CDR3: CASRTGTGDNSPLHF. As DNA, the CDR3 is TGTGCCAGCAGAACCGGGACAGGGGATAATTCACCCCTCCACTTT.

The chain couples TRBV5-5 to TRBJ2-7; 9 positions agree with TRBD1. CDR1 SGHKS and CDR2 YYEKEE come from the germline V gene (reference sequence). V lost 0 bases, J lost 5 bases, and 6 bases stayed unmatched. The CDR3 totals 15 residues. CDR3 nucleotides: TGTGCCAGCAGCTTGGGGGGGACAGGGTCTAACGAGCAGTACTTC. This gives the protein CASSLGGTGSNEQYF.

This chain links TRBV5-1 with TRBJ1-2; no clear D gene. The CDR3 spans 14 residues. Looked up from germline, CDR1 is SGHRS and CDR2 is YFSETQ. Trimming took 0 bases from V and 4 from J, leaving 10 bases between them. The CDR3 DNA follows: TGCGCCAGCAGCTTGGGGTCAGCTAGCTATGGCTACACCTTC. It encodes CASSLGSASYGYTF.

V usage is TRBV6-5 and J usage is TRBJ2-7; weak D call: TRBD2 (5 bases). Germline values: CDR1 MNHEY, CDR2 SVGAGI. The CDR3 totals 15 residues. V dropped 0 bases and J dropped 6 bases, with 15 bases sitting between them. CDR3 protein: CASSYSPGSWGEQYF. CDR3 nucleotides: TGTGCCAGCAGTTACTCACCGGGGTCCTGGGGCGAGCAGTACTTC.

V is TRBV27 and J is TRBJ1-1; weak D call: TRBD1 (6 bases). The CDR3 runs 14 residues. CDR1 is MNHEY and CDR2 is SMNVEV in the germline V gene (reference sequence). V was trimmed by 8 bases and J by 3 bases, leaving 16 bases between them. CDR3 residues: CASGRGSGYTEAFF. The CDR3 nucleotides are TGTGCCAGCGGGAGGGGGTCGGGGTACACTGAAGCTTTCTTT.

The chain couples TRBV12-5 to TRBJ2-7, with TRBD2 identical over 7 bases. CDR3 length: 14 amino acids. CDR1 is LGHNT, CDR2 FRNRAP, per germline. V lost 7 bases, J lost 1 base, and 7 bases stayed unmatched. The CDR3 DNA reads TGTGCTAGTGACAAAGCCGGGGGGTCCTACGAGCAGTACTTC. This encodes CASDKAGGSYEQYF.

This clone was seen a few times. The chain recombines TRBV28 with TRBJ1-1; 8 bases are shared with TRBD1. In germline, CDR1 is MDHEN, CDR2 SYDVKM. Trimming removed 6 bases from V and 4 bases from J; junction bases left unmatched: 7. The CDR3 contains 14 residues. CDR3 in DNA: TGTGCCAGCAGCCGCCCAGGGGGCGTCACTGAAGCTTTCTTT. Translating it yields CASSRPGGVTEAFF.

The chain has TRBV7-9 and TRBJ1-1; D is undetermined. Germline V gene data show CDR1 as SEHNR and CDR2 as FQNEAQ (reference sequence). V shed 2 bases and J shed 0 bases, with 7 bases lying between them. The CDR3 sequence is 14 residues long. The CDR3 nucleotides are TGTGCCAGCAGCTTACCAGTCATGAACACTGAAGCTTTCTTT. This codes for CASSLPVMNTEAFF.

A note on this clone: The same CDR3 can be traced to other DNA sequences in this sample. The chain is built from TRBV19 and TRBJ1-5, with TRBD1 identical over 8 bases. Germline V gene lookup returns CDR1 LNHDA and CDR2 SQIVND (reference sequence). V lost 4 bases and J lost 4; bases outside the gene matches: 0. The CDR3 loop spans 13 amino acids. The CDR3 reads CASSRQGNQPQHF. CDR3 in DNA: TGTGCCAGTAGTAGACAGGGGAATCAGCCCCAGCATTTT.

The chain employs TRBV7-3 and TRBJ2-2; the D gene is possibly TRBD2 (5 bases). Germline loops: CDR1 SGHTA, CDR2 FQGTGA. The V and J ends lost 4 bases and 3 bases respectively, with 9 bases between them. This CDR3 region has 14 residues. The CDR3 spells CASSSIAHTGELFF. CDR3 coding DNA: TGTGCCAGCAGCTCGATAGCGCACACCGGGGAGCTGTTTTTT. Full variable domain (remainder filled in from reference TRBV7-3 and TRBJ2-2): GAGVSQTPSNKVTEKGKYVELRCDPISGHTALYWYRQSLGQGPEFLIYFQGTGAADDSGLPNDRFFAVRPEGSVSTLKIQRTERGDSAVYLCASSSIAHTGELFFGEGSRLTVL.

In this sample, this clone turned up once. The chain combines TRBV9 with TRBJ1-2; the match to TRBD1 covers 7 bases. CDR1 and CDR2 from the germline V gene are SGDLS and YYNGEE. This CDR3 has 14 amino acids. V trimming: 4 bases; J trimming: 6 bases; junction bases outside the gene matches: 9. CDR3 coding DNA: TGTGCCAGCAGCAAAAACTGGGACAGTAATGGCTACACCTTC. It codes for CASSKNWDSNGYTF.

V and J are TRBV7-9 and TRBJ2-1, with a possible D match to TRBD1 (6 bases). V was cut by 5 bases and J by 6 bases, with 8 bases left in between. The CDR3 covers 12 residues. Germline lookup yields CDR1 SEHNR and CDR2 FQNEAQ (reference sequence). The CDR3 DNA is TGTGCCAGCAGCGAAGGGGGCAATGAGCAGTTCTTC. Its translation is CASSEGGNEQFF.

The V call is TRBV18, the J call TRBJ2-1, with 8 bases lining up with TRBD1. The germline V gene encodes CDR1 KGHSH and CDR2 LQKENI. The CDR3 runs to 15 residues. The V segment lost 2 bases and the J segment 6 bases; nucleotides outside the gene matches: 6. The CDR3 sequence: CASSPSQGAFNEQFF. Here the CDR3 DNA reads TGTGCCAGCTCACCATCGCAGGGGGCTTTCAATGAGCAGTTCTTC.

As for this clone: Other nucleotide sequences in the sample specify the same CDR3. This chain connects TRBV5-5 to TRBJ1-1; D ambiguous. This CDR3 contains 11 residues. Germline V gives CDR1 SGHKS, CDR2 YYEKEE (reference sequence). Between the trimmed V and J ends, which lost 2 bases and 7 bases, there was a span of 6 bases. The CDR3 bases are TGTGCCAGCAGCTTAGTCAGTGAAGCTTTCTTT. As protein: CASSLVSEAFF.

This clone showed up just once. The V call is TRBV6-5, the J call TRBJ1-3, with 7 bases identical to TRBD1. This CDR3 spans 15 amino acids. Germline CDR1 and CDR2: MNHEY and SVGAGI. V lost 7 bases to trimming and J lost 0 bases; unmatched junction nucleotides: 6. In DNA form, the CDR3 reads TGTGCCAGCACTTCAGGGGGGAACTCTGGAAACACCATATATTTT. It codes for CASTSGGNSGNTIYF.